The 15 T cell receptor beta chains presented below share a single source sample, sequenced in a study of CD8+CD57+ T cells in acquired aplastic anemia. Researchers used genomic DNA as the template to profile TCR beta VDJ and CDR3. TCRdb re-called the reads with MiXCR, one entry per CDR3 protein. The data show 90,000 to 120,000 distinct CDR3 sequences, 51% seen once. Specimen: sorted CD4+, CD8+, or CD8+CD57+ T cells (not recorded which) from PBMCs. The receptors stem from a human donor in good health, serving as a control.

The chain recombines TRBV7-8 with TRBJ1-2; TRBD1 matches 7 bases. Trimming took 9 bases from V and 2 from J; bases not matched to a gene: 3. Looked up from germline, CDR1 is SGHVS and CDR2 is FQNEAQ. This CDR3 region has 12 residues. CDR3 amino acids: CARSTGNYGYTF. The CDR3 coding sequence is TGTGCCAGATCGACAGGGAACTATGGCTACACCTTC.

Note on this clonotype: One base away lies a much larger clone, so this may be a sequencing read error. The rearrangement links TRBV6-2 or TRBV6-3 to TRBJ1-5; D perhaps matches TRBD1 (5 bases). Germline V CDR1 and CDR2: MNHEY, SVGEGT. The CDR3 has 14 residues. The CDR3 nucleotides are TGTGCCAGCAGTTCCGGACACCCTAATCTGCCCCAGCATTTT. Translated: CASSSGHPNLPQHF.

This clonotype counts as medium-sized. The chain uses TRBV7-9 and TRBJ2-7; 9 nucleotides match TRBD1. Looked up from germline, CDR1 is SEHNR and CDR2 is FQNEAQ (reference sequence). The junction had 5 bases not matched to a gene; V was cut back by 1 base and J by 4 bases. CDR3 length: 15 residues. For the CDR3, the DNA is TGTGCCAGCAGCTTAGGAGGACAGGGGAGATACGAGCAGTACTTC. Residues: CASSLGGQGRYEQYF.

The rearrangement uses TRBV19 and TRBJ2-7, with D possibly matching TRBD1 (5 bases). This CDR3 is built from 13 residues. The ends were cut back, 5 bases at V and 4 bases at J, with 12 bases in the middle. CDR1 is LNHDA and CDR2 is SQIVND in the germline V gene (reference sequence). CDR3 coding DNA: TGTGCCAGTAGTCCGCCAGGGCTATACGAGCAGTACTTC. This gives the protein CASSPPGLYEQYF.

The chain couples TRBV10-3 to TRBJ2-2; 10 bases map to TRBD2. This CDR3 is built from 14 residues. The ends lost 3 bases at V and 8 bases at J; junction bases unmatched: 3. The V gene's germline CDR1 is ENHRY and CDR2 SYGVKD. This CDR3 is CAISEQLAGGELFF. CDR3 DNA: TGTGCCATCAGTGAACAACTAGCGGGAGGGGAGCTGTTTTTT.

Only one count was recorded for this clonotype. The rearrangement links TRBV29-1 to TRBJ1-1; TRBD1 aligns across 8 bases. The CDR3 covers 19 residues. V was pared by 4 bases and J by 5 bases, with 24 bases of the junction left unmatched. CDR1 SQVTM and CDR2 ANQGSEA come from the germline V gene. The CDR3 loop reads CSVVRFPGQGRGGETEAFF. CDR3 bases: TGCAGCGTTGTCCGATTCCCTGGACAGGGTAGAGGTGGTGAGACTGAAGCTTTCTTT.

The CDR3 reads CASSQDPSGGGIQETQYF. The CDR3 nucleotides read TGTGCCAGCAGCCAAGATCCTAGCGGGGGGGGCATACAAGAGACCCAGTACTTC. The J gene is TRBJ2-5, the V gene TRBV25-1; the match to TRBD2 covers 12 bases. The CDR3 is 18 residues long. In germline, CDR1 is MGHDK, CDR2 SYGVNS. V gave up 6 bases and J gave up 2 bases; unmatched junction bases: 13.

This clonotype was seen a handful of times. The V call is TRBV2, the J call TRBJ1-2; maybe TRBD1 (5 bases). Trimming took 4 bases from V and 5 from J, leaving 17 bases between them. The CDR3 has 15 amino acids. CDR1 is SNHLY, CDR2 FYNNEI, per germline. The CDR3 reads CASSAGVREGYGYTF. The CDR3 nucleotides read TGTGCCAGCAGTGCGGGCGTCAGGGAGGGTTATGGCTACACCTTC.

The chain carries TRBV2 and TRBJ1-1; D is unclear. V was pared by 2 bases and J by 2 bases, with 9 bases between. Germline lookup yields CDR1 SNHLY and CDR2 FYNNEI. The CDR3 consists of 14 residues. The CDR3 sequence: CASSERPGNTEAFF. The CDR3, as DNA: TGTGCCAGCAGTGAACGGCCAGGCAACACTGAAGCTTTCTTT.

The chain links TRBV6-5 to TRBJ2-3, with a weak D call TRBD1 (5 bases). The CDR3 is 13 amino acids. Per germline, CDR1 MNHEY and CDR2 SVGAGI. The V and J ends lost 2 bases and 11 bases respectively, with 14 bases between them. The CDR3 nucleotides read TGTGCCAGCAGTTACGGGGAAAGGGGTGAGCAGTATTTT. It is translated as CASSYGERGEQYF.

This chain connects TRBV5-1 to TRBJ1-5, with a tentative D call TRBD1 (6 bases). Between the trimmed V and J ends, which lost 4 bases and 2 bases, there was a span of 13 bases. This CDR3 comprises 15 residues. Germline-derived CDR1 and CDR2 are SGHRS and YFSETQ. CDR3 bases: TGCGCCAGCAGCCATGGACAGATTGGCAATCAGCCCCAGCATTTT. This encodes CASSHGQIGNQPQHF. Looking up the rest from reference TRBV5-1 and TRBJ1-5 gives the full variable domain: KAGVTQTPRYLIKTRGQQVTLSCSPISGHRSVSWYQQTPGQGLQFLFEYFSETQRNKGNFPGRFSGRQFSNSRSEMNVSTLELGDSALYLCASSHGQIGNQPQHFGDGTRLSIL.

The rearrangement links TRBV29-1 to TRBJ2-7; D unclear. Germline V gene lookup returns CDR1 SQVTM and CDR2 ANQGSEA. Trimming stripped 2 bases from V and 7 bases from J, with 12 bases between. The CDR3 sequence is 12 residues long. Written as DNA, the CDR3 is TGCAGCGTTGAATCGCGACCTCAGGAGCAGTACTTC. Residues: CSVESRPQEQYF.

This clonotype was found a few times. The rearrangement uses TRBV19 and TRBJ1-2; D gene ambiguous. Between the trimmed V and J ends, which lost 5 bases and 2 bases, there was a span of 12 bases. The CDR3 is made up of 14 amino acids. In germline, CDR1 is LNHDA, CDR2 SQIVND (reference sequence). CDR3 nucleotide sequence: TGTGCCAGTAGTGCCTTGGGCCGGAACTATGGCTACACCTTC. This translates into CASSALGRNYGYTF.

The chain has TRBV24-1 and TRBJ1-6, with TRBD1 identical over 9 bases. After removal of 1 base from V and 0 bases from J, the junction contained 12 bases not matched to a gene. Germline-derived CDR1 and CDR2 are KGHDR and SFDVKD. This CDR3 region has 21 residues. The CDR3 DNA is TGTGCCACCAGTGATTTATTACACGGGACAGGGTTCCTCTCCTATAATTCACCCCTCCACTTT. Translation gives CATSDLLHGTGFLSYNSPLHF.

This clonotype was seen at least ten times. The CDR3 spells CASSSVGGPHNEQFF. The CDR3 region has the DNA TGTGCCAGCAGCTCAGTGGGGGGCCCCCACAATGAGCAGTTCTTC. The chain couples TRBV9 to TRBJ2-1; D could derive from TRBD1 or TRBD2 (6 bases each). There are 15 residues in the CDR3. V lost 4 bases and J lost 5, with 16 bases in between. CDR1 is SGDLS and CDR2 is YYNGEE in the germline V gene.